This section outlines one T cell receptor beta chain sequence together with its context. The germline CDR1 and CDR2 sequences are SGHRS and YFSETQ. The ends were cut back, 2 bases at V and 0 bases at J, with 8 bases in the middle. The CDR3 length is 15 residues. The data stem from a study of OX40 agonist ivuxolimab in advanced cancers. Peripheral blood came from all dose cohorts at three timepoints. Profiling relied on immunoSEQ multiplex PCR, and the TCRdb table lists in-frame clones only, not all of them. The repertoire holds some 73,000 clones, with just over 85% as singletons. The sample consisted of CD4+ or CD8+ T cells sorted from blood, taken in a trial of the OX40 agonist ivuxolimab. V and J are TRBV5-1 and TRBJ1-4; no clear D. This sequence was found in an adult with an advanced solid tumor such as melanoma, head and neck, liver or kidney cancer. CDR3 residues: CASSFRAATNEKLFF. CDR3 coding DNA: TGCGCCAGCAGCTTCCGGGCCGCAACTAATGAAAAACTGTTTTTT.